The TCR beta chain under discussion was sequenced for a study of OX40 agonist ivuxolimab in advanced cancers. Sequencing was performed with immunoSEQ multiplex PCR; in TCRdb, only in-frame clones are kept and a portion is missing. The data contain 150,000 to 180,000 clones, approximately 94% of them singletons. The germline V gene has CDR1 SGHDT and CDR2 YYEEEE. V was shortened by 7 bases and J by 4 bases, with 15 bases between the two germline ends. The CDR3 length is 13 residues. This clonotype originated in an adult with an advanced solid tumor such as melanoma, head and neck, liver or kidney cancer. The gene calls are TRBV5-6 and TRBJ2-7, with D possibly TRBD1 on 5 matching bases. Source: CD4+ or CD8+ T cells sorted from blood, taken in a trial of the OX40 agonist ivuxolimab. DNA of the CDR3: TGTGCCAGCCTAGACAGTAAAGGTTACGAGCAGTACTTC. It specifies CASLDSKGYEQYF. The whole variable domain, remainder taken from reference TRBV5-6 and TRBJ2-7, is DAGVTQSPTHLIKTRGQQVTLRCSPKSGHDTVSWYQQALGQGPQFIFQYYEEEERQRGNFPDRFSGHQFPNYSSELNVNALLLGDSALYLCASLDSKGYEQYFGPGTRLTVT.